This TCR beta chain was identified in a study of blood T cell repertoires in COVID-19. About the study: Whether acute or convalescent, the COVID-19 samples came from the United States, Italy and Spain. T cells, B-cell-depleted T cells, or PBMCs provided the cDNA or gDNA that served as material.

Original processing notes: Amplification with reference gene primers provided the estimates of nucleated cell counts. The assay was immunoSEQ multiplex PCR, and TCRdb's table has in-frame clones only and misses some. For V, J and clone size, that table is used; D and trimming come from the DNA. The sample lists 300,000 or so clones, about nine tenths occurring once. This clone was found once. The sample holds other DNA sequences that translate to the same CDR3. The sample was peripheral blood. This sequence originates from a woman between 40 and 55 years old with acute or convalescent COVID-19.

The CDR3 nucleotides are TGTGCCTGGAGTGTAGGAGGGGGCGAGACCCAGTACTTC. Translation gives CAWSVGGGETQYF. The chain employs TRBV30 and TRBJ2-5; D is perhaps TRBD1 (7 bases). Germline CDR1 and CDR2: GTSNPN and SVGIG (reference sequence). The CDR3 runs to 13 residues. V lost 0 bases to trimming and J lost 5 bases, with 10 bases between them.